By sample fraction, the clone carrying this T cell receptor (beta chain) is medium-sized. The antigen remains undetermined. V dropped 5 bases and J dropped 5 bases, with 22 bases sitting between them. The CDR3 totals 17 residues. Germline loops: CDR1 SEHNR, CDR2 FQNEAQ (reference sequence). The sample is drawn from a study of vaccination effects on CD4 cells after COVID-19. Study-level points and caveats: Vaccine-induced clones in healthy vaccinees cross-reacted with common cold coronaviruses in only 1 of 255 cases. Marked contraction was observed in infection-induced and vaccine-induced clones late after vaccination.

The data were produced by immunoSEQ multiplex PCR, yet TCRdb's version contains in-frame clones alone and is incomplete. The sample shows nearly 25,000 clones, more than 65% of them seen only once. Using viral peptide pools, the ViraFEST assay grew out antigen-specific CD4+ T cells prior to sequencing. After roughly 9 days in culture, the CD4+ T cells were isolated. Each participant received a vaccine that was either BNT162b2 or mRNA-1273, given as two doses. The researchers cultured approximately 2 million PBMC per well with approximately 9.1 IU/ml IL-2 and roughly 10 ug/ml peptides. Half-medium replacement with IL-2 medium occurred on days 3 and 7.

The sequence derives from a human donor who received a COVID-19 vaccine. This rearrangement joins TRBV7-9 to TRBJ1-5; D is unclear. The source material was CD4+ T cells from PBMCs cultured with SARS-CoV-2 spike peptides, sampled after COVID-19 vaccination. For the CDR3, the DNA is TGTGCCAGCAGCCCCATCGATTGGGAGGGTCTCGATCAGCCCCAGCATTTT. Translating it yields CASSPIDWEGLDQPQHF.